This T cell receptor beta chain comes out of a study of cytomegalovirus exposure and HLA in healthy donors. Study-wide points: The study put roughly 160 TCR beta chains on its list as cytomegalovirus-associated.

Method: immunoSEQ multiplex PCR; TCRdb's copy keeps in-frame clones and lacks some. The sample lists around 150,000 clones; roughly 84% were seen once. The V end was cut by 2 bases, the J end by 3 bases, with 5 bases between. The germline gives CDR1 SQVTM, CDR2 ANQGSEA. There are 12 residues in the CDR3. As for this clone: The antigen remains unidentified.

This TCR was sampled from a man aged 25-40 years in good health and CMV-seropositive. The rearrangement links TRBV29-1 to TRBJ1-3; D remains ambiguous. Sequenced input: PBMCs. For the CDR3, the DNA is TGCAGCGTTGAAACAGATGGAAACACCATATATTTT. It specifies CSVETDGNTIYF.